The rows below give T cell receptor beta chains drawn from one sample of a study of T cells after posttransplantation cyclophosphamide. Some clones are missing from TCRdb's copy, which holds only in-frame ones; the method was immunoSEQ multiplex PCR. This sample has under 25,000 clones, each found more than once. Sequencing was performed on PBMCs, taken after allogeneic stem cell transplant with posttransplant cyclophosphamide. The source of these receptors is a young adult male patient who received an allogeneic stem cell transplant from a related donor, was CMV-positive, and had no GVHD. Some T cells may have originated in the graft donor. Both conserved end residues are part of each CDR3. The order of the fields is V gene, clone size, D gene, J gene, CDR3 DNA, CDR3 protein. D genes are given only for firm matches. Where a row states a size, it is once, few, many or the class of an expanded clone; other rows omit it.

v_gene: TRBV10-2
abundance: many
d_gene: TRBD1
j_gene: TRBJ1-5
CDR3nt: TGCGCCAGCACCCTCGGGACAGGGGGGCAGCCCCAGCATTTT
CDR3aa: CASTLGTGGQPQHF

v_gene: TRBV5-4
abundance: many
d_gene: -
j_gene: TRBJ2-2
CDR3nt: TGTGCCAGCAGCTTGGTCCGGGGTACGAACACCGGGGAGCTGTTTTTT
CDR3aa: CASSLVRGTNTGELFF

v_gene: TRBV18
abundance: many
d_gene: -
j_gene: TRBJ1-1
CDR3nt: TGTGCCAGCTCACCGACCGCGGGGGCGTTTGGTGAAGCTTTCTTT
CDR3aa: CASSPTAGAFGEAFF

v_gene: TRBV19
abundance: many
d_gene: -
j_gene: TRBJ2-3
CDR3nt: TGTGCCAGTAGTATGGGGGGAGGCACAGATACGCAGTATTTT
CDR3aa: CASSMGGGTDTQYF

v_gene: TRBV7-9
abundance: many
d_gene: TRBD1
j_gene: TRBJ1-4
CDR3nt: TGTGCCAGCAGCCACAGGGGGCTAATAAGTAATGAAAAACTGTTTTTT
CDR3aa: CASSHRGLISNEKLFF

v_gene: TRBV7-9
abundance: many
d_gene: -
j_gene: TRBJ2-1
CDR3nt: TGTGCCAGCAGCCCTGGGCATATTGGGCAGTTCTTC
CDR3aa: CASSPGHIGQFF

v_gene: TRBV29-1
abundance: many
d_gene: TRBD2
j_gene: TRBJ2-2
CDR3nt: TGCAGCGTGATGGGCCGAGCGGGAGCGAACACCGGGGAGCTGTTTTTT
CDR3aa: CSVMGRAGANTGELFF

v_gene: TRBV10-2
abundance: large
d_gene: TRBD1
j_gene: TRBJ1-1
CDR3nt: TGCGCCAGTAATACGGGCCCGGGACAGGGGAACACTGAAGCTTTCTTT
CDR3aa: CASNTGPGQGNTEAFF

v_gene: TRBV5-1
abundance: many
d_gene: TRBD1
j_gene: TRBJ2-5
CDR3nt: TGCGCCAGCAGGACCGATAGACAGGGTTTTCAAGAGACCCAGTACTTC
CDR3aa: CASRTDRQGFQETQYF

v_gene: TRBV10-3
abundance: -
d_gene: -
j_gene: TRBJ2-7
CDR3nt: TGTGCCATCAGTGAGTCAAGACGGGGGGCAACCTACGAGCAGTACTTC
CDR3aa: CAISESRRGATYEQYF

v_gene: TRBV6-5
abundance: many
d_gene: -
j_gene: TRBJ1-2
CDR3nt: TGTGCCAGCCCCGAAGGGGATTCCTATGGCTACACCTTC
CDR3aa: CASPEGDSYGYTF

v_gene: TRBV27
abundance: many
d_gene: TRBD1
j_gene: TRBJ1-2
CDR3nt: TGTGCCAGCAGAGACAGGGGTAGGCTTAACTATGGCTACACCTTC
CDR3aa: CASRDRGRLNYGYTF

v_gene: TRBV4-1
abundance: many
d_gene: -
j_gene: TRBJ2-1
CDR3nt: TGCGCCAGCAGCCAAGGCGGGTACAATGAGCAGTTCTTC
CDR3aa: CASSQGGYNEQFF

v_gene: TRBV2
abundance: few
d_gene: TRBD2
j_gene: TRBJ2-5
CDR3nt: TGTGCCAGCAGTGCCCTGCTAGCGGGAGAGACCCAGTACTTC
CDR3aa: CASSALLAGETQYF

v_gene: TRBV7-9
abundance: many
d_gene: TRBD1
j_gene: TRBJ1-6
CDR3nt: TGTGCCAGCAGCCGGACAGGGGGCGATTCACCCCTCCACTTT
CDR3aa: CASSRTGGDSPLHF

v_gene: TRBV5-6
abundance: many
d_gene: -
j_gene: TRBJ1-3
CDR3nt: TGTGCCAGCAGCTTGGGTCCGGGGGCTGGAAACACCATATATTTT
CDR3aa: CASSLGPGAGNTIYF

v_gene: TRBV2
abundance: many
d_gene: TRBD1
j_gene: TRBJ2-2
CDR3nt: TGTGCCAGCAGCCACGGACAGGGGACAGCGAACACCGGGGAGCTGTTTTTT
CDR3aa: CASSHGQGTANTGELFF

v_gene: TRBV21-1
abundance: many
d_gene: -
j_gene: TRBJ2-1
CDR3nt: TGTGCCAGCAGCGAAAGACTAGCGGGAGGCGAAAATAATGAGCAGTTCTTC
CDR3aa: CASSERLAGGENNEQFF

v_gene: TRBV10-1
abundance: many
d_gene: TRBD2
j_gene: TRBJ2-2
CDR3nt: TGCGCCAGCAGTGTTGCAGCGGGGACGAACACCGGGGAGCTGTTTTTT
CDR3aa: CASSVAAGTNTGELFF

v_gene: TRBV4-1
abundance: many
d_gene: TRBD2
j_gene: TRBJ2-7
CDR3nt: TGCGCCAGCAGCCCCGGGCTAGCGGATGTCCTACGCGAGCAGTACTTC
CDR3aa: CASSPGLADVLREQYF

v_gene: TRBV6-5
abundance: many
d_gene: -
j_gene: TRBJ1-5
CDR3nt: TGTGCCAGCACCCCGGGGAAAAATCAGCCCCAGCATTTT
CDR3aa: CASTPGKNQPQHF

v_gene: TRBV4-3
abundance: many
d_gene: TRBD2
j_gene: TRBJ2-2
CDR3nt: TGCGCCAGCAGCCCTAGCGGGAGACCCGGGGAGCTGTTTTTT
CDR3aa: CASSPSGRPGELFF

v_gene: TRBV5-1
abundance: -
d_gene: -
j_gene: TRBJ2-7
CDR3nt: TGCGCCAGCAGCTTGGAGGCAGGAAAGACCTACGAGCAGTACTTC
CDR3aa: CASSLEAGKTYEQYF

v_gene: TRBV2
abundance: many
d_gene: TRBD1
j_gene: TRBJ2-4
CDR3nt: TGTGCCAGCAGGGACAGGGGGCGGAACATTCAGTACTTC
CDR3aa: CASRDRGRNIQYF

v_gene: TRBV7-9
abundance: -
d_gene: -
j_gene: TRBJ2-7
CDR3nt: TGTGCCAGCAGCTTAAAGTTTACCTACGAGCAGTACTTC
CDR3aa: CASSLKFTYEQYF

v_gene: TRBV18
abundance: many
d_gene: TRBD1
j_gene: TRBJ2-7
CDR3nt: TGTGCCAGCTCACCATATCGACAGGGGAATACCTACGAGCAGTACTTC
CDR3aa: CASSPYRQGNTYEQYF

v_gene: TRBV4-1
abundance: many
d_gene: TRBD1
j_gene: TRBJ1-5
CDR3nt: TGCGCCAGCAGCCTCCATCCGGGACAGGGGAATCAGCCCCAGCATTTT
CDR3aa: CASSLHPGQGNQPQHF

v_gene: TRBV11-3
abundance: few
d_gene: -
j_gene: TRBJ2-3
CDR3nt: TGTGCCTGCAGCACCCGACAGGCGTCTAGCACAGATACGCAGTATTTT
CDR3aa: CACSTRQASSTDTQYF